This T cell receptor beta chain is drawn from a study of shared clonotypes between healthy human individuals (dated by TCRdb to 2020 to 2021). As for the study more broadly: A couple of women and a few men aged 18 to 49 years were included in the cohort. For each donor, CD4 naive and CD4 memory were each run on three plates, CD8 naive on two plates, and CD8 memory on one plate. Blood TCR repertoires of about five healthy adults were deeply sequenced to estimate repertoire size and the extent of clonotype sharing between individuals. Different laboratories and diverse techniques were used to prepare libraries and sequence TCR repertoires, to increase sequencing depth and limit assay-specific biases. Per donor, leukapheresis produced somewhere between about 0.94 and 9 billion PBMCs.

CD8 naive samples were CD45RO-negative cells positively selected for CCR7, giving a CD45RA+CCR7+ population that excluded TemRA cells. Donors were healthy HIV-negative adults with no recently reported acute infections or vaccinations. Every donor was a Caucasian adult residing in Nashville, Tennessee, USA. Blood was obtained by leukapheresis, after which PBMCs were separated by Ficoll-Histopaque density gradient centrifugation and cryopreserved in liquid nitrogen vapor phase. Analytical flow cytometry was used to check the purity and quantity of every magnetically sorted T cell population. From each sorted fraction, genomic DNA was isolated and quantified by UV absorbance on a Nanodrop 2000c. Study-level results and caveats: Based on pairwise subsampling, the degree of clonotype sharing among donors was expected to be affected by sequencing depth. Sharing across a handful of donors was observed for 5% to 6.5% of naive CD4, 3% to 3.5% of naive CD8, 2% to 2.5% of memory CD4, and 0.4% of memory CD8 clonotypes. Sampling was restricted to blood, and TCR repertoires in tissue are likely to differ from TCR repertoires in blood. Because the study included a small number of donors, the genetic and exposure-history diversity represented was limited. Higher generation probabilities were observed for clonotypes shared by all four sorted-subset donors than for non-shared clonotypes. Naive subsets generally had larger estimated clonotype richness than memory subsets. Incomplete sequencing was indicated by rarefaction of sorted-subset datasets, despite the large sequencing depth.

Deletion took 0 bases off V and 2 bases off J, with a span of 14 bases between the germline ends. The CDR3, cysteine through phenylalanine, is 17 amino acids long. Just the 51-base CDR3 DNA is kept, in frame starting at base 1. For CDR1 and CDR2, the germline V gene lists LGHNA and YSLEER. A remark on this clone: Its antigen remains unidentified. No base quality values were provided; no much bigger clone lies one nucleotide off.

Using the deep immunoSEQ assay, multiplex PCR amplified TCR CDR3 regions from genomic DNA. Genomic DNA extracted from each cell subset was distributed evenly over all wells of several immunoSEQ 96-well plates, and each plate served as one replicate. For sorted subsets, around 200 ng genomic DNA, equal to tens of thousands of T cell genomes, was loaded into each replicate PCR. Purified libraries were measured with a Qubit 3.0 fluorometer, size-checked on a Bioanalyzer 2100, and measured again with the KAPA Library Quantification kit. Every immunoSEQ 96-well plate was sequenced on a dedicated single-read 150-cycle Illumina NextSeq 550 flow cell. In the paper's pipeline: Because the immunoSEQ output included only junctional sequences and no quality scores, the filtering could not be the same as the filtering used for full-length reads. Sequences were annotated with PyIR, a Python wrapper for IgBLAST v1.9, and V/J genes and CDR3 were assigned using IMGT germline references. Reads were filtered out if the reads had weak V/J assignments (E-value above 1e-6), no CDR3, stop codons, out-of-frame junctions, or ambiguous translated residues. A V3J clonotype was defined by an identical inferred V gene, J gene, and CDR3 amino acid sequence. Percentage overlap between repertoires was calculated by dividing the number of shared unique clonotypes by the size of the smaller repertoire. Three approaches were used to assess repertoire richness: RTK rarefaction, the Chao1 estimator, and Recon v2.1 estimates of unobserved clonotypes. Generation probabilities for all TCRbeta clonotypes obtained by the gDNA method from a few donors were computed using OLGA. The table was pulled from immuneACCESS by TCRdb, which kept in-frame rearrangements only. Such tables lose some clones; where checked, under half of the loss comes from unresolved V genes, and the rest has no known cause. V and J calls and clone size follow that table, whereas D and trimming were derived from the DNA. This sample has about 700,000 clones in its table, and 92% of those were observed once. The ten most abundant clones make up about 24% of the sample.

The specimen was naive CD8+ T cells sorted from blood. What the cell subset or site label conveys for this sample: CD45RA+CCR7+. The TCR sequence derives from a young man in good health. The chain links TRBV4-3 with TRBJ1-5; too little of a D gene remains to name it. The CDR3 region: CASSQDIETGGNQPQHF. The DNA sequence is as follows: TGCGCCAGCAGCCAAGACATTGAGACTGGGGGCAATCAGCCCCAGCATTTT.